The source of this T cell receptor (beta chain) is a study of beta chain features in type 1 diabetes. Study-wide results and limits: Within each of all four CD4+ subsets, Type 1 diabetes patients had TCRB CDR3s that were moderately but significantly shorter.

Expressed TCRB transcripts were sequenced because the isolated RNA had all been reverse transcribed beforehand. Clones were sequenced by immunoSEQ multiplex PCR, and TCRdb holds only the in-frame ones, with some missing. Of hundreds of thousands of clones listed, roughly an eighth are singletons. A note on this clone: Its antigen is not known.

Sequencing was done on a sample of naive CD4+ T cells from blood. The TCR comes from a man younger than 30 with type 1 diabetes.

The CDR3 DNA follows: TGTGCCAGCAGCCCAAGCAGGGCGGGTACCTACGAGCAGTACTTC. Translating it yields CASSPSRAGTYEQYF. The genes are TRBV7-2 and TRBJ2-7; D is tentatively TRBD1 or TRBD2 (5 bases each). CDR1 and CDR2 (germline): SGHTA, FQGNSA. The CDR3 is made up of 15 amino acids. Trimming took 5 bases from V and 2 from J, leaving 16 bases between them. The full variable domain, completed using reference TRBV7-2 and TRBJ2-7, is GAGVSQSPSNKVTEKGKDVELRCDPISGHTALYWYRQSLGQGLEFLIYFQGNSAPDKSGLPSDRFSAERTGGSVSTLTIQRTQQEDSAVYLCASSPSRAGTYEQYFGPGTRLTVT.